This TCR beta chain was sequenced for a study of CD4 T cells in relation to SARS-CoV-2 and coronaviruses (dated by TCRdb to the early 2020s). Background on the whole study: In the ViraFEST assay, PBMCs were grown with antigen for 10 days, and TCR beta CDR3s were then sequenced to identify antigen-specific clonal expansions. A different TCR-beta assay, based on Illumina, was used to sequence expansion assays from other donors in the study. The Adaptive Biotechnologies TCR-sequencing kit was used for samples from three pre-COVID donors and for the naive versus memory experiments, whereas the other data were Illumina-based. Memory CD4+ T cell crossreactivity between SARS-CoV-2 and common cold coronavirus spike proteins was assessed at the TCR clonotype level in the study. An HIV-1 Nef peptide pool or a culture without peptide was used as the negative reference condition. Patient-derived lymphoblastoid cell lines were used to map the HLA restriction of shared crossreactive spike epitopes.

CD4+ T cells from unexposed donors were collected before the COVID-19 pandemic (2011-2018). After around ten days of culture, CD4+ T cells were isolated with the EasySep CD4+ T cell isolation kit. As cell number allowed, CD4+ T cells from unexposed donors were tested for reactivity to SARS-CoV-2 S and N and to four common cold coronavirus spike pools. Each well held 1.5 million to 2 million PBMCs cultured in IMDM containing approximately 4.7% human AB serum and around 10 IU/ml IL-2. Half of the culture medium was replaced with fresh IL-2-containing medium on days 3 and 7. In general, every peptide culture condition was set up in three replicate wells. The leukapheresis product used for the unexposed donors was purchased from a commercial source. Ficoll-Paque PLUS gradient centrifugation was used to isolate PBMCs from either whole blood or leukapheresis product. PBMCs were either cryopreserved at -140°C or used fresh in the expansion assay. The QIAamp Micro DNA Kit was used to extract genomic DNA from the CD4+ T cells.

A note on this clone: Its binding antigen is unknown. The input lacks base qualities; no much larger clone sits a single base away.

The protocol used for the library was the immunoSEQ multiplex PCR assay. The original methods were these. During preprocessing, nonproductive sequences were removed, along with CDR3s that did not begin with C, did not end with F or W, or were shorter than 7 amino acids. Antigen-specific clonotypes were called with the MANAFEST web app, based on expansion relative to reference and other culture wells. A clone counted as positive if significantly expanded in 2 of 3 replicate wells versus the reference culture at FDR below 0.05. To be called positive, a clone also had to show significant expansion compared with every other tandem well and an odds ratio greater than 5. CDR3 homology was quantified as pairwise Levenshtein distance, calculated with the stringdist R package after three terminal residues were trimmed from each end. TCRdb holds this immuneACCESS table with in-frame rearrangements only. Some clones are missing; in checked studies, unresolved V genes explain under half, and the rest has no known cause. The V and J calls and clone size were taken over from that table, and D and trimming were inferred from the DNA. For this sample the table gives some 30,000 clones, of which roughly three quarters were detected only once. The biggest ten clones account for around 15% of the sample.

General conclusions and limits of the study: Because the crossreactivity analysis focused on spike protein, crossreactivity against other viral proteins was not assessed. The study was constrained by small numbers of patients and of tested TCRs. Around two thirds of donors had memory CD4+ clonotypes that crossrecognized SARS-CoV-2 and at least one common cold coronavirus spike. Because no donor provided both pre-pandemic and post-infection samples, tracing the source of pre-existing responses was limited. Crossreactive clones showed significantly weaker SARS-CoV-2-driven expansion than monoreactive clones, consistent with antigenic imprinting.

CDR1 is given as SNHLY and CDR2 as FYNNEI, both from the germline V gene. CDR3 length: 13 amino acids, cysteine to phenylalanine. The only DNA kept is the CDR3, 39 bases in frame from the first base. V is reduced by 7 bases and J by 3 bases, leaving a spacing of 13 bases between them. The receptor chain draws on TRBV2 and TRBJ2-7; tentative D gene TRBD2, with 5 bases matching. This TCR came from a human donor in good health. Material: CD4+ T cells from PBMCs, cultured in vitro. Read as DNA, the sequence is TGTGCCAGCAACGAGGGTCCCGGCTACGAGCAGTACTTC. This sequence encodes CASNEGPGYEQYF. Full variable domain (CDR3 extended with the reference TRBV2 and TRBJ2-7 proteins): EPEVTQTPSHQVTQMGQEVILRCVPISNHLYFYWYRQILGQKVEFLVSFYNNEISEKSEIFDDQFSVERPDGSNFTLKIRSTKLEDSAMYFCASNEGPGYEQYFGPGTRLTVT.